The clone carrying this T cell receptor (beta chain) was counted only a few times. Its specificity is unknown. Germline V gene sequence: CDR1 DFQATT, CDR2 SNEGSKA (reference sequence). V lost 0 bases to trimming and J lost 4 bases, with 16 bases between them. The CDR3 is made up of 15 amino acids. This sample was taken from a study of T-cell memory formation after mild COVID-19. Study information: Clusters of TCRs were largely donor specific.

TCRdb redid the calling of the 5' RACE reads with MiXCR, one entry per CDR3 protein. The data show about 600,000 distinct CDR3 sequences, about a fifth seen once. Findings and caveats of the study: While clones contracting from day 15 to 85 were balanced between CD4 and CD8, later expanders leaned CD4+. Day 37-peaking second-wave clones had unconfirmed SARS-CoV-2 specificity. Pre-infection memory carried some responding clones, suggesting that cross-reactive memory joined.

The source is an adult woman who had mild COVID-19 (a few samples of this study predate the infection). Cell type and time point are not known. Input material: PBMCs or a T cell subset sorted from them (not recorded which). This chain connects TRBV20-1 to TRBJ2-7; maybe TRBD2 (5 bases). CDR3 loop: CSARDLLYEGYEQYF. The CDR3 nucleotides are TGCAGTGCTAGAGATTTACTCTACGAGGGTTACGAGCAGTACTTC.